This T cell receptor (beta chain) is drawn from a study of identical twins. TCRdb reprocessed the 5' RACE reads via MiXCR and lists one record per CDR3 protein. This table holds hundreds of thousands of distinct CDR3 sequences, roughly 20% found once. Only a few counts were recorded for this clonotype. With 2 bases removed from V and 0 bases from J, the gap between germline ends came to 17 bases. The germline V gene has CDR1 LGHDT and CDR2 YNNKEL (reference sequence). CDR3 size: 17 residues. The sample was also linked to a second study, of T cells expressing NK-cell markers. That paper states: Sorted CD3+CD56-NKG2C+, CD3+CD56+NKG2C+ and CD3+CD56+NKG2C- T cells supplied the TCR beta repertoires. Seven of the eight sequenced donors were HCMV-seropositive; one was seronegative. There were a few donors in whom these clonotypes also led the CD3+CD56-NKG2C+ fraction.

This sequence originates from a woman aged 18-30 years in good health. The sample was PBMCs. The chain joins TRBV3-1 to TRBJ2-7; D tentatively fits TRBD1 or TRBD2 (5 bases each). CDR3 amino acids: CASSQSPTGTPSYEQYF. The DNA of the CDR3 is TGTGCCAGCAGCCAATCCCCTACCGGGACCCCCTCCTACGAGCAGTACTTC.